This TCR beta chain came from a study of blood T cell repertoires in COVID-19. Per the study methods: Nucleated cell number was recorded as an estimate derived from reference gene primer amplification. Method: immunoSEQ multiplex PCR; TCRdb's copy keeps in-frame clones and lacks some. For V, J and clone size, that table is used; D and trimming come from the DNA. The sample contains approximately 330,000 clones, 90% of which appear only once. The CDR3 spans 12 residues. V was shortened by 7 bases and J by 8 bases, with 15 bases between the two germline ends. CDR1 and CDR2 from the germline V gene are SQVTM and ANQGSEA.

The sequence derives from a woman aged 40 to 50 with COVID-19, enrolled during active disease. Sequenced: peripheral blood. V gene TRBV29-1 combines with J gene TRBJ1-5; D is unclear. The CDR3 spells CSAGSGDEPQHF. In nucleotides, the CDR3 is TGCAGCGCTGGGAGCGGCGATGAGCCCCAGCATTTT.